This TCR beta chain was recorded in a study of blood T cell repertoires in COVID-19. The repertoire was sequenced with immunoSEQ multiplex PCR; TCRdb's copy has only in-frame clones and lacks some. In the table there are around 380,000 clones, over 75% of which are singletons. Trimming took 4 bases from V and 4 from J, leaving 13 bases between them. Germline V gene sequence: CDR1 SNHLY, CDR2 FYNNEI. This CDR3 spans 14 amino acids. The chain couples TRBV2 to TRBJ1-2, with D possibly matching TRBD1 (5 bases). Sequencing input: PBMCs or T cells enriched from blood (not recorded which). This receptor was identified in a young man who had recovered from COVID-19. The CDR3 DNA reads TGTGCCAGCAGTGGGACACTTTACTCCTATGGCTACACCTTC. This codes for CASSGTLYSYGYTF.